This record looks at one TCR beta chain sequence and its context. The antigen it recognizes is unknown. The record has no base qualities; no much larger clone is one base away. The data derive from a study of untreated major depressive disorder (dated by TCRdb to the late 2010s). Some background on the complete study: This cross-sectional case-control study compared T cell phenotype and TCR repertoire between antidepressant-free major depressive disorder patients and individually matched non-depressed controls. The sequencing was a follow-up to the differences in Vbeta 5.1, Vbeta 11 and Vbeta 22 usage that flow cytometry had picked up across the whole cohort.

Each depressed patient was pairwise matched to a non-depressed control for sex, age, current smoking status and body mass index. Every participant in the study was of European descent. Controls had no mood disorder either currently or in their lifetime and had a Quick Inventory of Depressive Symptoms-Self Report score of 5 or lower. Participants were excluded if they had major medical conditions, Axis I/II comorbidities, regular medication or illicit drug use, or weekly alcohol intake above 100 g. Approximately 30 ml of peripheral blood was drawn into EDTA tubes from each participant. Using the BD IMag Human CD4 T Lymphocyte Enrichment Set, CD4+ T cells were purified from thawed PBMCs via magnetic negative selection. A purity of 90% to 95% was typically achieved with the CD4+ enrichment method, as confirmed by flow cytometry. A subgroup of roughly 5 case-control pairs, selected blind to chemokine receptor expression and flow-cytometric repertoire skewing results, was subjected to TCRbeta sequencing. Every blood sample was taken in the morning at 8:00 a.m., and Ficoll-Hypaque gradient centrifugation was used to isolate PBMCs. PBMCs were cryopreserved by gradual cooling to -80 degrees C and were kept in liquid nitrogen until assay.

Compared with germline, V lacks 7 bases and J lacks 7 bases; bases without a gene match: 8. The germline V gene provides CDR1 SNHLY and CDR2 FYNNEI. Reading from cysteine to phenylalanine, the CDR3 counts 13 amino acids. Here the CDR3 DNA is all that survives: 39 bases in frame from base 1. Study-wide conclusions, independent of this receptor: In the sequencing data, TRBV25-01 and TRBV02-01 usage was found to follow the flow-cytometry pattern, although statistical significance was not reached. For the sequencing comparisons, planned one-tailed tests were run on just three Vbeta families that had been chosen in advance. Because of the strict matching and exclusion criteria, the study sample was comparatively small, which limits how generalizable the findings are. Sequencing confirmed higher TRBV05-01 (Vbeta 5.1) usage among CD4+ T cells of depressed patients than controls, with p = 0.040 in a one-tailed test. In every sequenced subject, the top five TRBV05-01 clones were all identified as private clones.

The Qiagen DNeasy Blood and Tissue Kit was used to extract total genomic DNA from purified CD4+ T cells. Following immunoSEQ immunosequencing protocols, the TCRbeta CDR3 region, as defined by IMGT, was amplified and sequenced. Concerning the study's data processing: The immunoSEQ service preprocessed the raw sequence data to correct PCR and sequencing errors. Data were loaded into the immunoSEQ Analyzer and further analyzed with VDJtools v1.0.7. The paired Wilcoxon signed-rank test was used to test for differences between patients and controls. Drawn from immuneACCESS, this table holds only the in-frame rearrangements with V and J called that TCRdb kept. Clones are partly lost; checked studies trace under half to an unresolved V gene and leave the rest unexplained. V and J calls and clone size are as listed in that table; D and trimming were resolved from the DNA. Across this sample there are nearly 20,000 clones, with 70% to 90% seen only once. The ten largest clones take up about 0.82% of the sample.

Sequencing input: CD4+ T cells from PBMCs. The sequence is built from TRBV2 and TRBJ1-2; TRBD1 fits 8 bases in the junction. The source of this sequence is a woman in her twenties or thirties in good health. The nucleotide sequence reads TGTGCCAGCACCAGGACAGGGAAAGTTGGCTACACCTTC. Translated, this gives CASTRTGKVGYTF.